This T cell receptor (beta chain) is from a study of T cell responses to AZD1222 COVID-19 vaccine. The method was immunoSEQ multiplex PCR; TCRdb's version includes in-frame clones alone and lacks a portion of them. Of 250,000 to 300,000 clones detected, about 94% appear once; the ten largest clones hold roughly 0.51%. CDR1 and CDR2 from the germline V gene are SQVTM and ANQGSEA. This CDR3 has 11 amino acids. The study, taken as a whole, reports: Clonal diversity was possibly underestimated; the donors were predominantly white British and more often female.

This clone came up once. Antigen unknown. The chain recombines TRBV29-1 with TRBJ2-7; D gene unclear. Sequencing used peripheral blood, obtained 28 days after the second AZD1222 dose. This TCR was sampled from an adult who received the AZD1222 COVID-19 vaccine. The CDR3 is CSGRSSYEQYF. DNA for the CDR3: TGCAGTGGACGGAGCTCCTACGAGCAGTACTTC.